This T cell receptor beta chain originates from a study of siplizumab effects on memory and regulatory T cells. The study's findings and limits: Roughly 80-97% of proliferating CD4+ or CD8+ clones defied assignment to a naive or memory phenotype. Proliferating siplizumab-culture Treg suppressive function went unconfirmed.

Between the trimmed V and J ends, which lost 2 bases and 3 bases, there was a span of 11 bases. Per the germline V gene, CDR1 is GTSNPN and CDR2 is SVGIG (reference sequence). This CDR3 contains 13 residues. TCR templates numbering some 10^5 were assayed per sample. Assay: immunoSEQ multiplex PCR; the TCRdb copy retains only in-frame clones and omits some. The table has 85,000 to 130,000 clones, about 94% seen once. On this clone itself: Its antigen is as yet unknown.

The V call is TRBV30, the J call TRBJ2-7, with a weak D call TRBD1 (6 bases). This receptor was identified in a human donor in good health. Source material: Tregs sorted from blood. The CDR3 region has the DNA TGTGCCTGGAGTCGACAGGAAAACTACGAGCAGTACTTC. It is translated as CAWSRQENYEQYF.